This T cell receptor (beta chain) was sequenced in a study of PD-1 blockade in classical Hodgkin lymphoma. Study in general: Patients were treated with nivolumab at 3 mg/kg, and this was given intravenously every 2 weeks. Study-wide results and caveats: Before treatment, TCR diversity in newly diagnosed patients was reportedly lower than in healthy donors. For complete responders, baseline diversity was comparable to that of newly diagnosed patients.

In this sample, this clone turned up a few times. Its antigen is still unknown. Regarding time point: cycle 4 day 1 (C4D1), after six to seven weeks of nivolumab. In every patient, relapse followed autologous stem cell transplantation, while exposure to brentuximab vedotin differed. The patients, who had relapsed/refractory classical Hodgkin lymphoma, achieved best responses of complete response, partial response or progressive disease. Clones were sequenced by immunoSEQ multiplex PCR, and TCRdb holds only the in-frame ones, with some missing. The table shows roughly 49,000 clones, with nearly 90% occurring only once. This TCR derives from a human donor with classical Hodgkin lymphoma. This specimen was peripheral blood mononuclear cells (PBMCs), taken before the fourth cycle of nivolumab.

CDR3 protein: CATSGTEQYF. The CDR3 DNA reads as TGTGCCACCAGCGGGACCGAGCAGTACTTC. The gene calls are TRBV15 and TRBJ2-7; D possibly uses TRBD1 or TRBD2 (5 bases each). The CDR3 loop spans 10 amino acids. V lost 5 bases and J 6 bases, leaving 5 bases between the germline ends. Germline CDR1 and CDR2: LNHNV and YYDKDF (reference sequence).